These T cell receptor beta chains were read from a single sample in a study of T cells in Graves' hyperthyroidism and ophthalmopathy. TCRdb ran MiXCR on the multiplex PCR reads and lists one entry per CDR3 protein. The sample shows around 620,000 distinct CDR3 sequences, 15% to 20% of them seen only once. Sequenced: blood. The receptors come from a woman younger than 45 with Graves' hyperthyroidism. Both conserved end residues are trimmed from each CDR3. Each record gives: D gene, V gene, J gene, CDR3 protein. The D gene is left open where the match is weak.

d_call: -; v_call: TRBV18; j_call: TRBJ2-2; cdr3_aa: ASSPLEGSSTGELF
d_call: -; v_call: TRBV28; j_call: TRBJ1-1; cdr3_aa: ASGQGEEAF
d_call: -; v_call: TRBV5-1; j_call: TRBJ2-3; cdr3_aa: ASSTSGGSGGTDTQY
d_call: -; v_call: TRBV7-3; j_call: TRBJ2-7; cdr3_aa: ASSVGGGTYEQY
d_call: -; v_call: TRBV20-1; j_call: TRBJ2-2; cdr3_aa: SATPGAGELF
d_call: -; v_call: TRBV5-1; j_call: TRBJ2-7; cdr3_aa: ASSLGWGSYEQY
d_call: -; v_call: TRBV5-5; j_call: TRBJ1-3; cdr3_aa: ASSTDPRTGNTIY
d_call: TRBD2; v_call: TRBV9; j_call: TRBJ2-1; cdr3_aa: ASSVGGRGLGEQF
d_call: -; v_call: TRBV5-8; j_call: TRBJ1-4; cdr3_aa: ASSLDIGEKLF
d_call: TRBD2; v_call: TRBV5-6; j_call: TRBJ2-7; cdr3_aa: ASSFFRAGGTYEQY
d_call: -; v_call: TRBV28; j_call: TRBJ1-1; cdr3_aa: ASRVVENTEAL
d_call: TRBD2; v_call: TRBV7-8; j_call: TRBJ2-1; cdr3_aa: ASSWTSGRRGAYNEQF
d_call: TRBD1; v_call: TRBV19; j_call: TRBJ2-7; cdr3_aa: ASGTGINYEQY
d_call: -; v_call: TRBV27; j_call: TRBJ1-5; cdr3_aa: ASRSPPSGTKQPQH
d_call: TRBD2; v_call: TRBV29-1; j_call: TRBJ2-1; cdr3_aa: SVTSGRALDNEQF
d_call: -; v_call: TRBV20-1; j_call: TRBJ2-7; cdr3_aa: SAHGPITYEQY
d_call: -; v_call: TRBV6-1; j_call: TRBJ2-7; cdr3_aa: ASSLPSSYEQY
d_call: -; v_call: TRBV9; j_call: TRBJ1-2; cdr3_aa: ASSEGDGANYGYT
d_call: -; v_call: TRBV20-1; j_call: TRBJ2-1; cdr3_aa: SASGSYYNEQF
d_call: TRBD1; v_call: TRBV2; j_call: TRBJ2-4; cdr3_aa: ASSGNRGQGNIQY
d_call: TRBD2; v_call: TRBV9; j_call: TRBJ2-1; cdr3_aa: ASSSTAPGSGGYNEQF
d_call: -; v_call: TRBV7-8; j_call: TRBJ2-3; cdr3_aa: ASSLNEGANGDTQY
d_call: TRBD1; v_call: TRBV10-3; j_call: TRBJ2-7; cdr3_aa: ASARGQGDEQY
d_call: TRBD2; v_call: TRBV7-2; j_call: TRBJ2-5; cdr3_aa: ASSYQAGSETQY
d_call: TRBD2; v_call: TRBV18; j_call: TRBJ2-3; cdr3_aa: ASSPRALAGADTQY
d_call: TRBD2; v_call: TRBV13; j_call: TRBJ2-1; cdr3_aa: ASSISRTSGARYNEQF
d_call: -; v_call: TRBV20-1; j_call: TRBJ2-2; cdr3_aa: SARGYRDTGELF
d_call: -; v_call: TRBV30; j_call: TRBJ2-1; cdr3_aa: AWSPTTSIVRYEQF
d_call: TRBD1; v_call: TRBV28; j_call: TRBJ2-3; cdr3_aa: ASSSGGRTDTQY
d_call: -; v_call: TRBV7-9; j_call: TRBJ2-3; cdr3_aa: ASEGTDTQY
d_call: -; v_call: TRBV7-9; j_call: TRBJ1-4; cdr3_aa: ASSLDGGNEKLF
d_call: -; v_call: TRBV28; j_call: TRBJ2-7; cdr3_aa: ASTGAPYEQY
d_call: -; v_call: TRBV7-3; j_call: TRBJ2-7; cdr3_aa: ASSPKTGTSDESYEQY
d_call: -; v_call: TRBV30; j_call: TRBJ2-1; cdr3_aa: AWSVFRASYNEQF
d_call: TRBD1; v_call: TRBV19; j_call: TRBJ1-1; cdr3_aa: ASRPGQGVSAF
d_call: -; v_call: TRBV7-9; j_call: TRBJ2-3; cdr3_aa: ASSYPSTDTQY
d_call: TRBD1; v_call: TRBV20-1; j_call: TRBJ2-4; cdr3_aa: SARGDRAYPKNIQY
d_call: -; v_call: TRBV7-3; j_call: TRBJ2-1; cdr3_aa: ARSPTRGAYNEQF
d_call: -; v_call: TRBV5-8; j_call: TRBJ1-5; cdr3_aa: ASIHQPQH
d_call: -; v_call: TRBV27; j_call: TRBJ1-1; cdr3_aa: ASSPRWGTTNTEAF
d_call: TRBD1; v_call: TRBV28; j_call: TRBJ1-2; cdr3_aa: ASKTGQGNYGYT